The 25 T cell receptor beta chains in this list originate from one sample, sequenced in a study of control samples from healthy donors and cancer patients. Measured with immunoSEQ multiplex PCR; TCRdb has only the in-frame clones, and not every one. The repertoire holds tens of thousands of clones, about 89% seen once, with 6% to 9.5% in the top ten. Sequenced input: blood. All receptors derive from a woman aged 55-70 years in good health.

The genes are TRBV6-5 and TRBJ1-1, with a weak D call TRBD1 (6 bases). Per germline, CDR1 MNHEY and CDR2 SVGAGI. The CDR3 length is 12 residues. V was cut by 2 bases and J by 8 bases, with 9 bases left in between. CDR3 sequence: CASSYGGQEAFF. CDR3 coding DNA: TGTGCCAGCAGTTACGGGGGGCAAGAAGCTTTCTTT.

The chain links TRBV20-1 to TRBJ2-7; D remains ambiguous. V was cut by 5 bases and J by 12 bases, with 11 bases left in between. The CDR3 extends over 9 amino acids. From germline, CDR1 is DFQATT and CDR2 SNEGSKA (reference sequence). For the CDR3, the DNA is TGCAGTGCTCGACCCTCGGGGTACTTC. This translates into CSARPSGYF.

This chain connects TRBV14 to TRBJ2-3; perhaps TRBD2 as D (5 bases). Trimming took 4 bases from V and 2 from J, leaving 13 bases between them. Germline V gene data show CDR1 as SGHDN and CDR2 as FVKESK. The CDR3 totals 15 residues. The CDR3 DNA reads as TGTGCCAGCAGCCTGACCCGGACTTTCACAGATACGCAGTATTTT. Protein sequence: CASSLTRTFTDTQYF.

CDR3 sequence reads: CASSSGHSQAEAFF. The CDR3 coding sequence is TGTGCCAGCAGCTCAGGGCACAGTCAGGCCGAAGCTTTCTTT. The rearrangement uses TRBV11-3 and TRBJ1-1, with D tentatively TRBD1 (5 bases). From germline, CDR1 is SGHNT and CDR2 YENEEA. V gave up 4 bases and J gave up 8 bases, with 17 bases separating them. This CDR3 comprises 14 residues.

The genes are TRBV7-6 and TRBJ1-2, with TRBD1 matching over 11 bases. Germline V gives CDR1 SGHVS, CDR2 FNYEAQ. The V and J ends lost 1 base and 2 bases, in that order; junction bases with no gene match: 6. The CDR3 totals 17 residues. For the CDR3, the DNA is TGTGCCAGCAGCTTAGGGACAGGGGGCTCGAAGAACTATGGCTACACCTTC. It encodes CASSLGTGGSKNYGYTF.

The chain uses TRBV11-3 and TRBJ2-7; D may be TRBD1 (5 bases). The CDR3 sequence is 13 residues long. Germline assignment: CDR1 SGHNT and CDR2 YENEEA. Trimming stripped 3 bases from V and 2 bases from J, with 8 bases between. The CDR3 loop is CASSLGLAYEQYF. The CDR3 nucleotides read TGTGCCAGCAGCTTGGGGCTCGCCTACGAGCAGTACTTC.

The rearrangement links TRBV27 to TRBJ2-3; 7 bases are a match to TRBD2. CDR3 length equals 13 residues. The V gene end was trimmed by 11 bases and the J gene end by 2 bases; junction bases not matched to a gene: 7. Germline-derived CDR1 and CDR2 are MNHEY and SMNVEV (reference sequence). Written as DNA, the CDR3 is TGTGCCTCTCGGGAGGTGACCACAGATACGCAGTATTTT. Its protein product is CASREVTTDTQYF.

The chain combines TRBV18 with TRBJ1-4; no reliable D call. The germline V gene encodes CDR1 KGHSH and CDR2 LQKENI. The CDR3 length is 14 residues. V lost 5 bases, J lost 3 bases, and 10 bases lay in between. CDR3 nucleotides: TGTGCCAGCTCATTAGGACGGGCTAATGAAAAACTGTTTTTT. It translates to CASSLGRANEKLFF.

This clone came up once. The V gene is TRBV18, the J gene TRBJ1-2, with D possibly matching TRBD1 (6 bases). Germline assignment: CDR1 KGHSH and CDR2 LQKENI. The CDR3 spans 13 residues. Trimming stripped 5 bases from V and 4 bases from J, with 11 bases between. The CDR3 protein is CASSTDRTYGYTF. The DNA for the CDR3 is TGTGCCAGCTCAACCGACAGGACCTATGGCTACACCTTC.

The J gene is TRBJ2-7, the V gene TRBV19; 7 nucleotides agree with TRBD1. The V gene's germline CDR1 is LNHDA and CDR2 SQIVND (reference sequence). V trimming: 6 bases; J trimming: 0 bases; junction bases outside the gene matches: 5. The CDR3 is 14 residues long. The CDR3 protein is CASSRQGLSYEQYF. CDR3 DNA: TGTGCCAGTAGCCGACAGGGCCTCTCCTACGAGCAGTACTTC.

The V call is TRBV2, the J call TRBJ2-2; TRBD2 aligns across 11 bases. V shed 3 bases and J 9 bases; nucleotides not matched to a gene: 6. The CDR3 length is 15 residues. CDR1 SNHLY and CDR2 FYNNEI come from the germline V gene. In DNA form, the CDR3 reads TGTGCCAGCAGTGATAGGGCTAGCGGGAGGCGGGAGCTGTTTTTT. It encodes CASSDRASGRRELFF. Full variable domain (rest looked up from reference TRBV2 and TRBJ2-2): EPEVTQTPSHQVTQMGQEVILRCVPISNHLYFYWYRQILGQKVEFLVSFYNNEISEKSEIFDDQFSVERPDGSNFTLKIRSTKLEDSAMYFCASSDRASGRRELFFGEGSRLTVL.

As DNA, the CDR3 is TGTGCCAGCAGCTTAGGGCTAGCGGGAGGTCAAGAGACCCAGTACTTC. It specifies CASSLGLAGGQETQYF. The rearrangement links TRBV7-6 to TRBJ2-5, with TRBD2 matching 11 bases. Germline V lookup: CDR1 SGHVS, CDR2 FNYEAQ. Trimming took 1 base from V and 2 from J; bases not matched to a gene: 3. The CDR3 length is 16 residues.

The gene calls are TRBV27 and TRBJ1-2; 7 bases are shared with TRBD1. The CDR3 is 16 residues long. Trimming removed 2 bases from V and 1 base from J; junction bases left unmatched: 7. Germline loops: CDR1 MNHEY, CDR2 SMNVEV (reference sequence). CDR3 sequence: CASSLAGGTFNYGYTF. The DNA for the CDR3 is TGTGCCAGCAGTTTAGCAGGGGGAACCTTTAACTATGGCTACACCTTC.

The V and J genes are TRBV28 and TRBJ1-6, with 8 positions matching TRBD1. The CDR3 totals 14 residues. Trimming took 4 bases from V and 10 from J; bases not matched to a gene: 6. CDR1 is MDHEN, CDR2 SYDVKM, per germline. Here the CDR3 reads CASSSGGEGSPLHF. In DNA, the CDR3 is TGTGCCAGCAGTTCAGGGGGCGAGGGGTCACCCCTCCACTTT.

This sequence joins TRBV5-1 and TRBJ2-2, with D perhaps matching TRBD1 (5 bases). Germline V CDR1 and CDR2: SGHRS, YFSETQ. The CDR3 is 16 residues long. Trimming pared 0 bases from V and 2 bases from J, leaving 11 bases between. Here the CDR3 reads CASSLGWTSNTGELFF. The CDR3 region has the DNA TGCGCCAGCAGCTTGGGATGGACATCCAACACCGGGGAGCTGTTTTTT.

The chain recombines TRBV6-2 or TRBV6-3 with TRBJ2-5; D gene uncertain. The ends were cut back, 0 bases at V and 2 bases at J, with 7 bases in the middle. The CDR3 length is 14 residues. Looked up from germline, CDR1 is MNHEY and CDR2 is SVGEGT. CDR3 nucleotides: TGTGCCAGCAGTTACTCGTACGGGCAAGAGACCCAGTACTTC. This codes for CASSYSYGQETQYF.

The V and J genes are TRBV7-9 and TRBJ2-5; D is unresolved. V was cut by 4 bases and J by 5 bases, with 17 bases left in between. CDR3 length: 15 amino acids. Germline CDR1 reads SEHNR; CDR2 reads FQNEAQ (reference sequence). This CDR3 reads CASSSKPIPRETQYF. Written as DNA, the CDR3 is TGTGCCAGCAGCTCGAAACCCATACCCCGGGAGACCCAGTACTTC.

The V call is TRBV5-1, the J call TRBJ1-2; D gene uncertain. Deletions cut 0 bases from V and 0 bases from J, with 12 bases between. This CDR3 region has 16 residues. Germline V gene data show CDR1 as SGHRS and CDR2 as YFSETQ. In nucleotides, the CDR3 is TGCGCCAGCAGCTTGGGGGCAGGCCAAGCTAACTATGGCTACACCTTC. It specifies CASSLGAGQANYGYTF. The variable domain in full, with the rest retrieved from reference TRBV5-1 and TRBJ1-2, is KAGVTQTPRYLIKTRGQQVTLSCSPISGHRSVSWYQQTPGQGLQFLFEYFSETQRNKGNFPGRFSGRQFSNSRSEMNVSTLELGDSALYLCASSLGAGQANYGYTFGSGTRLTVV.

The rearrangement joins TRBV7-9 to TRBJ2-3; TRBD2 might be the D (5 bases). CDR3 length: 17 residues. V dropped 5 bases and J dropped 0 bases, with 18 bases sitting between them. Germline-derived CDR1 and CDR2 are SEHNR and FQNEAQ (reference sequence). CDR3 sequence: CASSPTWEYTSTDTQYF. CDR3 nucleotides: TGTGCCAGCAGCCCGACCTGGGAGTATACTAGCACAGATACGCAGTATTTT.

The sample holds a few counts of this clone. This sequence joins TRBV10-1 and TRBJ2-7, with 10 bases identical to TRBD1. Germline CDR1 is WNHNN and CDR2 is SYGVQD (reference sequence). This CDR3 is 22 amino acids long. Trimming at V came to 4 bases and at J to 0 bases, leaving 24 bases not matched to a gene. The CDR3 is CASSVPPNTPGQGPPTSYEQYF. The CDR3 DNA reads as TGCGCCAGCAGTGTCCCACCTAATACCCCGGGACAGGGGCCACCCACCTCCTACGAGCAGTACTTC.

The genes are TRBV18 and TRBJ1-2; 8 bases are shared with TRBD1. CDR1 and CDR2 from the germline V gene are KGHSH and LQKENI. This CDR3 contains 14 residues. V lost 4 bases, J lost 3 bases, and 4 bases stayed unmatched. CDR3 loop: CASSLQQGDYGYTF. CDR3 coding DNA: TGTGCCAGCTCACTACAACAGGGGGACTATGGCTACACCTTC.

The chain employs TRBV4-2 and TRBJ2-2, with D possibly being TRBD2 (5 bases). The CDR3 is made up of 15 amino acids. Germline values: CDR1 LGHNA, CDR2 YNFKEQ. Trimming cost V 1 base and J 2 bases, with 8 bases left between them. For the CDR3, the DNA is TGTGCCAGCAGCCAAGTGGACTCTAACACCGGGGAGCTGTTTTTT. It translates to CASSQVDSNTGELFF.

The chain carries TRBV20-1 and TRBJ1-5; no clear D. With 3 bases removed from V and 0 bases from J, the gap between germline ends came to 18 bases. The CDR3 is 17 amino acids. Per germline, CDR1 DFQATT and CDR2 SNEGSKA (reference sequence). CDR3 DNA sequence: TGCAGTGCTAGTAACCTCGTGAGCCCTTATAGCAATCAGCCCCAGCATTTT. It encodes CSASNLVSPYSNQPQHF.

The V gene is TRBV21-1, the J gene TRBJ2-7; the D segment call TRBD1 is taken from the table without a DNA check. TRBV21-1 is annotated as a pseudogene. This CDR3 spans 15 amino acids. This CDR3 reads CASSKPGQSSYEQYF. The CDR3, as DNA: TGTGCCAGCAGCAAACCGGGACAGAGCTCCTACGAGCAGTACTTC.

This rearrangement joins TRBV3-1 (or the pseudogene TRBV3-2) to TRBJ2-3; perhaps TRBD1 as D (6 bases). The CDR3 is 14 residues long. V dropped 4 bases and J dropped 3 bases, with 11 bases sitting between them. Germline V gene lookup returns CDR1 LGHDT and CDR2 YNNKEL (reference sequence). CDR3 sequence: CASSRTAGTDTQYF. The CDR3 nucleotides read TGTGCCAGCAGCCGGACAGCCGGGACAGATACGCAGTATTTT.